This entry concerns a single TCR beta chain. The antigen is not known. This entry belongs to a study of response to subunit inactivated influenza vaccine. This CDR3 contains 19 residues. The trim removed 4 bases at V and 2 bases at J, leaving 15 bases unmatched. Germline CDR1 SGHVS, CDR2 FNYEAQ. TCRdb analysed the RT-PCR reads with MiXCR anew, one entry per CDR3 protein. This sample has 560,000 or so distinct CDR3 sequences, with 7.5% to 8.5% found just once. Findings and limits, study-wide: The study's authors posited that every seasonal influenza vaccination enlists few new T cells.

This sample comprised PBMCs from blood, obtained 23 months after vaccination. This TCR came from a man aged 50 to 69 who received an inactivated influenza vaccine. This sequence joins TRBV7-6 and TRBJ2-2, with 8 bases aligning to TRBD1. The CDR3 protein is CASSWDAGTGDRNTGELFF. CDR3 DNA: TGTGCCAGCAGCTGGGACGCCGGGACAGGCGATAGAAACACCGGGGAGCTGTTTTTT.